Listed here is a single TCR beta chain. Its binding antigen is unknown. No much larger clonotype is one base removed from it; base qualities were not supplied. These data originate in a study of blood T cell repertoires in COVID-19 (dated by TCRdb to 2018 to 2021). Broadly, across the study: Samples covering the acute and convalescent phases of COVID-19 were provided by collaborators in the United States, Italy and Spain. The material from the prospective study consisted of cDNA or gDNA derived from T cells, B-cell-depleted T cells, or PBMCs. The dataset comprised deeply sampled blood TCRbeta repertoires from subjects exposed to, actively infected with, or recovered from COVID-19. A freely available public database, intended as a resource for researchers studying the immune response to SARS-CoV-2, is where the repertoires were released. The samples were drawn from two sources: the first 160 participants of the ongoing ImmuneRACE study, and fewer than 1,500 subjects contributed by 6 global collaborators. Nearly every sample came with metadata listing a de-identified subject ID, COVID-19 status, age in years and sex. Where available, HLA class I and class II types were obtained from metadata supplied by the sample provider rather than from assay-based typing. Study-level results and caveats: Clinical and demographic metadata were provided uncurated, with the amount varying by source and participant.

Collaborating institutions collected whole blood in K2EDTA tubes following their own protocols. For TCRbeta analysis, collaborator samples were shipped as frozen whole blood, as isolated PBMCs, or as DNA extracted from either sample type. CDR1 and CDR2, looked up from the germline V gene (reference sequence), are MNHEY and SMNVEV. Including the terminal cysteine and phenylalanine, the CDR3 comprises 15 residues. Only the CDR3 part of the read is kept: 45 bases, read in frame from the first base. The V end loses 2 bases and the J end loses 3 bases, and a stretch of 11 bases separates them. TCRbeta CDR3 regions were amplified from genomic DNA by means of the immunoSEQ Assay, a bias-controlled multiplex PCR. The source study handled its data this way. The number of nucleated cells in each sample was estimated by amplification of reference gene primers within the assay. To quantify the absolute abundance of each unique TCRbeta CDR3 rearrangement, sequence reads were collapsed and filtered. For each sample, productive Simpson clonality was calculated as the square root of Simpson's diversity index over productive rearrangements. Not all clones reach the TCRdb copy of this immuneACCESS table, which keeps in-frame sequences only. Checked studies attribute under half of the gap to unresolved V genes and leave the rest unexplained. The DNA was the basis for D and trimming; V, J and clone size are from that table. For this sample there are 180,000 or so clones; around 86% appear just once. Roughly 8.2% of the sample lies in the top ten.

This clonotype was sampled from a man between 60 and 70 years old with acute or convalescent COVID-19. This receptor chain uses TRBV27 and TRBJ2-1; the D region possibly corresponds to TRBD2 (6 bases align). The sample taken for sequencing was peripheral blood. The CDR3 sequence is CASSLTGGIYNEQFF. The nucleotide sequence reads TGTGCCAGCAGTTTAACCGGGGGAATCTACAATGAGCAGTTCTTC.